This entry lists 13 T cell receptor beta chains sequenced from one sample in a study of blood T cell repertoires in COVID-19. Sequencing used immunoSEQ multiplex PCR; TCRdb keeps in-frame clones, though not all of them. The profile shows more than 150,000 clones, roughly nine tenths of them singletons. Sequencing was performed on peripheral blood. The receptors were sampled from a man between 65 and 85 years old with active or convalescent COVID-19.

The V call is TRBV4-3, the J call TRBJ1-1; D remains ambiguous. The germline V gene encodes CDR1 LGHNA and CDR2 YSLEER. V was trimmed by 3 bases and J by 11 bases, leaving 7 bases between them. This CDR3 is built from 10 residues. The chain's CDR3 is CASSQAEAFF. The CDR3 nucleotides are TGCGCCAGCAGCCAGGCGGAGGCTTTCTTT.

This clone was picked up a small number of times. The chain joins TRBV9 to TRBJ1-1, with D uncertain. This CDR3 is built from 14 residues. Germline CDR1 is SGDLS and CDR2 is YYNGEE. The V gene lost 3 bases and the J gene lost 0 bases, with 9 bases spanning the gap. CDR3 nucleotides: TGTGCCAGCAGCGGGGCAGTAGTGAACACTGAAGCTTTCTTT. Protein: CASSGAVVNTEAFF.

The chain employs TRBV7-2 and TRBJ2-1, with 10 nucleotides matching TRBD2. Germline CDR1 reads SGHTA; CDR2 reads FQGNSA. This CDR3 is built from 16 residues. V was clipped by 5 bases and J by 7 bases; unmatched bases: 11. In DNA form, the CDR3 reads TGTGCCAGCAGCGATAGCAGCGGGAGGGCGTTGAATGAGCAGTTCTTC. Its translation: CASSDSSGRALNEQFF.

The chain employs TRBV10-2 and TRBJ2-1; 10 bases are a match to TRBD2. The CDR3 contains 15 residues. Germline V gene data show CDR1 as WSHSY and CDR2 as SAAADI. V was clipped by 4 bases and J by 4 bases; unmatched bases: 4. The CDR3 protein is CASSVSGGGYNEQFF. The CDR3 DNA reads TGCGCCAGCAGTGTCAGCGGGGGGGGTTACAATGAGCAGTTCTTC.

The chain has TRBV7-2 and TRBJ2-7; a possible D gene is TRBD2 (6 bases). CDR3 length: 14 residues. Germline CDR1 is SGHTA and CDR2 is FQGNSA. Trimming cost V 1 base and J 7 bases, with 14 bases left between them. Here the CDR3 DNA reads TGTGCCAGCAGCTTAGGAACAGCCAGCGGGGAGCAGTACTTC. This encodes CASSLGTASGEQYF. The variable domain in full, completed from reference TRBV7-2 and TRBJ2-7, reads GAGVSQSPSNKVTEKGKDVELRCDPISGHTALYWYRQSLGQGLEFLIYFQGNSAPDKSGLPSDRFSAERTGGSVSTLTIQRTQQEDSAVYLCASSLGTASGEQYFGPGTRLTVT.

CDR3 coding DNA: TGTGCCAGCAGCGTAGAAGGGACAGGGAGGACCACCGGGGAGCTGTTTTTT. This sequence encodes CASSVEGTGRTTGELFF. The chain combines TRBV9 with TRBJ2-2; 9 nucleotides match TRBD1. CDR1 is SGDLS, CDR2 YYNGEE, per germline. The CDR3 runs 17 residues. V shed 0 bases, J shed 4 bases, and the junction held 7 bases outside the gene matches.

J is TRBJ1-2 and V is TRBV7-2; 10 bases match TRBD1. With V trimmed by 5 bases and J by 4 bases, 7 bases remained unmatched. Germline V gives CDR1 SGHTA, CDR2 FQGNSA. The CDR3 has 15 amino acids. The CDR3 loop is CASSLGQGMVYGYTF. The CDR3 DNA sequence: TGTGCCAGCAGCCTGGGACAGGGGATGGTCTATGGCTACACCTTC.

The chain uses TRBV27 and TRBJ1-5; 11 bases are shared with TRBD1. The germline V gene encodes CDR1 MNHEY and CDR2 SMNVEV (reference sequence). V was pared by 4 bases and J by 6 bases, with 8 bases of the junction left unmatched. The CDR3 spans 16 residues. The CDR3 region is CASSSWTGGIVQPQHF. The CDR3 DNA is TGTGCCAGCAGTTCATGGACAGGGGGCATTGTTCAGCCCCAGCATTTT.

The J gene is TRBJ1-3, the V gene TRBV2; D unclear. The CDR3 runs 16 residues. Trimming left V 6 bases short and J 1 base short, with 16 bases between. CDR1 and CDR2 from the germline V gene are SNHLY and FYNNEI. For the CDR3, the DNA is TGTGCCAGCAGCCGCCTCGGGGTATTATCTGGAAACACCATATATTTT. This translates into CASSRLGVLSGNTIYF.

This chain links TRBV5-4 with TRBJ2-7, with TRBD1 identical over 9 bases. The V gene end was trimmed by 4 bases and the J gene end by 6 bases; junction bases not matched to a gene: 8. The CDR3 has 14 residues. Germline V gene data show CDR1 as SGHNT and CDR2 as YYREEE (reference sequence). The CDR3 bases are TGTGCCAGCAGCCGCAGGGACAGGGTTGGCGAGCAGTACTTC. Translation gives CASSRRDRVGEQYF.

This rearrangement joins TRBV5-8 to TRBJ2-1, with 8 bases fitting TRBD2. The CDR3 consists of 15 residues. Germline CDR1 SGHTS, CDR2 YDEGEE. With V trimmed by 0 bases and J by 3 bases, 2 bases remained unmatched. CDR3 region: CASSLAGRVYNEQFF. CDR3 in DNA: TGTGCCAGCAGCTTGGCCGGGAGGGTCTACAATGAGCAGTTCTTC.

The V gene is TRBV4-2, the J gene TRBJ2-7, with 10 nucleotides matching TRBD2. Germline CDR1 is LGHNA and CDR2 is YNFKEQ. The trim removed 1 base at V and 2 bases at J, leaving 11 bases unmatched. There are 18 residues in the CDR3. CDR3 sequence reads: CASSQAIIGTSATYEQYF. The CDR3 region has the DNA TGTGCCAGCAGCCAAGCGATTATTGGGACTAGCGCGACCTACGAGCAGTACTTC.

The chain is built from TRBV7-9 and TRBJ2-7; tentative D call: TRBD1 (6 bases). Trimming shortened V by 5 bases and J by 2 bases, and 10 bases separated the two germline ends. The CDR3 sequence is 13 residues long. CDR1 and CDR2 (germline): SEHNR, FQNEAQ (reference sequence). The CDR3 reads CASSQGQPYEQYF. In nucleotides, the CDR3 is TGTGCCAGCAGCCAAGGACAGCCCTACGAGCAGTACTTC.